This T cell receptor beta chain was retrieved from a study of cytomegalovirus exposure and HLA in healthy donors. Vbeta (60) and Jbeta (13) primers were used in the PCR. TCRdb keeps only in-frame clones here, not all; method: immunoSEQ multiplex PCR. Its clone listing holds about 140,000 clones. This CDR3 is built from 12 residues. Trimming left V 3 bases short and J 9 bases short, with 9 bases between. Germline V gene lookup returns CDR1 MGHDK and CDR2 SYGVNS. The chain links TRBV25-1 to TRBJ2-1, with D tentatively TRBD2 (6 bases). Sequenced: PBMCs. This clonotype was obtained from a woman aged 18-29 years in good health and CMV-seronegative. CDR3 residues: CASSDVGSEQFF. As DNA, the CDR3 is TGTGCCAGCAGTGATGTCGGGAGTGAGCAGTTCTTC.